Following are 26 T cell receptor beta chains from one sample sequenced in a study of blood T cell repertoires in COVID-19. Profiling relied on immunoSEQ multiplex PCR, and the TCRdb table lists in-frame clones only, not all of them. This table has roughly 190,000 clones, 85% to 95% appearing once. The sequenced material came from peripheral blood. Receptors were obtained from a man aged 25-45 years with COVID-19, enrolled during active disease.

The chain has TRBV5-1 and TRBJ2-1; TRBD1 might be the D (6 bases). V was shortened by 4 bases and J by 5 bases, with 10 bases between the two germline ends. This CDR3 is built from 13 residues. CDR1 and CDR2 from the germline V gene are SGHRS and YFSETQ. The CDR3, as DNA: TGCGCCAGCAGCATCGGACAGAACAATGAGCAGTTCTTC. This codes for CASSIGQNNEQFF.

The chain couples TRBV12-5 to TRBJ2-1, with a weak D call TRBD1 (6 bases). This CDR3 comprises 15 residues. Germline V lookup: CDR1 LGHNT, CDR2 FRNRAP. Between the trimmed V and J ends, which lost 3 bases and 7 bases, there was a span of 16 bases. In nucleotides, the CDR3 is TGTGCTAGTGGTTTATCCCAGCAGGGGCTTAATGAGCAGTTCTTC. Translating gives CASGLSQQGLNEQFF.

The chain carries TRBV12-3 or TRBV12-4 and TRBJ1-2; weak D call: TRBD1 (6 bases). The CDR3 is 13 residues long. V was pared by 7 bases and J by 5 bases, with 14 bases between. The CDR3: CASKITGRYGYTF. CDR3 bases: TGTGCCAGCAAAATTACAGGGCGGTATGGCTACACCTTC.

The rearrangement joins TRBV9 to TRBJ1-2; 7 bases align to TRBD1. The CDR3 has 15 residues. The J segment lost 8 bases and the V segment lost 2 bases, leaving 12 bases of the junction unmatched. CDR1 is SGDLS and CDR2 is YYNGEE in the germline V gene. The CDR3 reads CASSVSQGNLRGYTF. The CDR3 nucleotides read TGTGCCAGCAGCGTCTCACAGGGGAATCTGCGAGGCTACACCTTC.

The chain has TRBV14 and TRBJ2-7, with 9 positions matching TRBD1. V lost 1 base to trimming and J lost 3 bases; unmatched junction nucleotides: 1. CDR3 length: 14 amino acids. Looked up from germline, CDR1 is SGHDN and CDR2 is FVKESK. CDR3 sequence reads: CASSQGTGVYEQYF. CDR3 nucleotide sequence: TGTGCCAGCAGCCAAGGGACAGGGGTCTACGAGCAGTACTTC.

The V and J genes are TRBV5-4 and TRBJ2-5; the match to TRBD2 covers 13 bases. This CDR3 region has 17 residues. The germline V gene encodes CDR1 SGHNT and CDR2 YYREEE (reference sequence). With V trimmed by 1 base and J by 4 bases, 7 bases remained unmatched. The CDR3 DNA is TGTGCCAGCAGCTTGACTAGCGGGGGGGCCGGGGGAGAGACCCAGTACTTC. This gives the protein CASSLTSGGAGGETQYF.

The rearrangement joins TRBV6-5 to TRBJ1-5; a weak D match, TRBD1 (6 bases). V was shortened by 5 bases and J by 7 bases, with 15 bases between the two germline ends. Germline CDR1 MNHEY, CDR2 SVGAGI. This CDR3 region has 14 residues. In nucleotides, the CDR3 is TGTGCCAGCAGTCAGGGGACCCATTCCCAGCCCCAGCATTTT. Residues: CASSQGTHSQPQHF.

This rearrangement joins TRBV4-2 to TRBJ2-3; 11 bases agree with TRBD2. CDR3 length: 17 residues. Germline CDR1 and CDR2: LGHNA and YNFKEQ. V lost 2 bases, J lost 6 bases, and 10 bases stayed unmatched. CDR3 residues: CASSQLSGGVMYDTQYF. As DNA, the CDR3 is TGTGCCAGCAGCCAACTTAGCGGGGGGGTTATGTACGATACGCAGTATTTT.

This chain connects TRBV10-2 to TRBJ1-2, with 7 positions matching TRBD1. CDR3 length equals 16 residues. V trimming: 0 bases; J trimming: 3 bases; junction bases outside the gene matches: 7. Germline-derived CDR1 and CDR2 are WSHSY and SAAADI. The CDR3 nucleotides read TGCGCCAGCAGTGAGTCGTACAGGGGACGGGACTATGGCTACACCTTC. Translated: CASSESYRGRDYGYTF.

The chain employs TRBV14 and TRBJ1-4; a possible D gene is TRBD1 (5 bases). Trimming stripped 1 base from V and 10 bases from J, with 16 bases between. The CDR3 spans 15 residues. Germline values: CDR1 SGHDN, CDR2 FVKESK. The CDR3 loop reads CASSQVGGLEGKLFF. Written as DNA, the CDR3 is TGTGCCAGCAGCCAAGTCGGGGGTCTCGAGGGAAAACTGTTTTTT.

The V and J genes are TRBV19 and TRBJ1-1; a possible D gene is TRBD1 (5 bases). The V end lost 3 bases, the J end lost 4 bases, and 15 bases lay between the germline ends. In germline, CDR1 is LNHDA, CDR2 SQIVND (reference sequence). The CDR3 is 15 amino acids. Here the CDR3 DNA reads TGTGCCAGTAGTATGGGAGGGGATGGCGGCACTGAAGCTTTCTTT. It translates to CASSMGGDGGTEAFF.

The genes are TRBV12-3 or TRBV12-4 and TRBJ2-7; D unresolved. The CDR3 has 11 residues. The V end lost 8 bases, the J end lost 9 bases, and 14 bases lay between the germline ends. CDR3 DNA: TGTGCCAGCGCCGAACACGTCACGCAGTACTTC. This sequence encodes CASAEHVTQYF.

This clone was recorded only once. The rearrangement uses TRBV7-3 and TRBJ2-4; 7 bases match TRBD2. Per the germline V gene, CDR1 is SGHTA and CDR2 is FQGTGA. J gave up 7 bases and V 2 bases, and 11 bases lay outside the gene matches. The CDR3 totals 16 residues. The CDR3 nucleotides are TGTGCCAGCAGCTTAGGGGGACTACGAGGGGTGAACATTCAGTACTTC. Translated: CASSLGGLRGVNIQYF.

The chain is built from TRBV6-2 or TRBV6-3 and TRBJ1-2; TRBD1 matches 7 bases. The V gene end was trimmed by 2 bases and the J gene end by 5 bases; junction bases not matched to a gene: 8. Germline CDR1 reads MNHEY; CDR2 reads SVGEGT. The CDR3 sequence is 15 residues long. The CDR3 is CASSYGTEDLYGYTF. The CDR3 coding sequence is TGTGCCAGCAGTTACGGGACAGAAGATTTATATGGCTACACCTTC.

The count of this clone is one. This chain uses TRBV5-1 with TRBJ1-5; 7 bases line up with TRBD1. V trimming: 4 bases; J trimming: 2 bases; junction bases outside the gene matches: 9. The CDR3 has 16 residues. CDR1 and CDR2 (germline): SGHRS, YFSETQ. CDR3 protein: CASSPSGQVGNQPQHF. CDR3 nucleotides: TGCGCCAGCAGCCCCAGCGGACAGGTTGGCAATCAGCCCCAGCATTTT.

The chain carries TRBV18 and TRBJ2-3, with D possibly matching TRBD1 (5 bases). The CDR3 has 13 amino acids. Deletions cut 2 bases from V and 10 bases from J, with 13 bases between. Germline values: CDR1 KGHSH, CDR2 LQKENI. CDR3 in DNA: TGTGCCAGCTCACCAGACAGAAATTCCGCGCAGTATTTT. The encoded protein is CASSPDRNSAQYF.

The genes are TRBV7-2 and TRBJ1-2; 10 nucleotides line up with TRBD1. This CDR3 is built from 16 residues. The germline V gene has CDR1 SGHTA and CDR2 FQGNSA. V gave up 4 bases and J gave up 2 bases; unmatched junction bases: 7. In DNA, the CDR3 is TGTGCCAGCAGCTCTTGGACAGGGGGATCAAACTATGGCTACACCTTC. It encodes CASSSWTGGSNYGYTF.

The chain carries TRBV9 and TRBJ1-3; D is uncertain. The CDR3 runs to 16 residues. The germline V and J ends were trimmed by 4 bases and 0 bases, with 14 bases remaining between them. Germline assignment: CDR1 SGDLS and CDR2 YYNGEE. This chain's CDR3 is CASSFERAISGNTIYF. CDR3 coding DNA: TGTGCCAGCAGCTTCGAGCGAGCAATCTCTGGAAACACCATATATTTT.

The chain employs TRBV4-1 and TRBJ1-1, with 7 bases lining up with TRBD1. J was trimmed by 4 bases and V by 3 bases; bases with no gene match: 8. Germline values: CDR1 MGHRA, CDR2 YSYEKL. The CDR3 consists of 15 residues. CDR3 amino acids: CASSHMTTGRTEAFF. The CDR3 DNA sequence: TGCGCCAGCAGCCACATGACGACAGGGCGCACTGAAGCTTTCTTT.

The chain employs TRBV19 and TRBJ1-3; D uncertain. Germline V gene data show CDR1 as LNHDA and CDR2 as SQIVND (reference sequence). Between the trimmed V and J ends, which lost 0 bases and 4 bases, there was a span of 13 bases. This CDR3 has 16 residues. The CDR3 reads CASSIDRGASGNTIYF. The DNA for the CDR3 is TGTGCCAGTAGTATAGATCGGGGAGCTTCCGGAAACACCATATATTTT.

This rearrangement joins TRBV29-1 to TRBJ2-1, with 9 bases that match TRBD1. The CDR3 length is 14 residues. Germline values: CDR1 SQVTM, CDR2 ANQGSEA. With V trimmed by 7 bases and J by 4 bases, 8 bases remained unmatched. CDR3 protein: CSGRAGTGYNEQFF. For the CDR3, the DNA is TGCAGCGGGCGGGCAGGGACAGGGTACAATGAGCAGTTCTTC.

The V call is TRBV5-1, the J call TRBJ2-5; 9 bases are shared with TRBD2. Germline lookup yields CDR1 SGHRS and CDR2 YFSETQ. V gave up 7 bases and J gave up 4 bases; unmatched junction bases: 11. The CDR3 runs to 15 residues. CDR3 nucleotide sequence: TGCGCCAGCGACCGGGCGGGGGGGCCCACAGAGACCCAGTACTTC. The encoded protein is CASDRAGGPTETQYF.

The J gene is TRBJ1-1, the V gene TRBV7-6, with 7 positions matching TRBD1. The length of the CDR3 is 16 residues. Germline V gene lookup returns CDR1 SGHVS and CDR2 FNYEAQ. The trim removed 5 bases at V and 5 bases at J, leaving 14 bases unmatched. DNA of the CDR3: TGTGCCAGCAGCCCCAGGACAGGCATCAAAGGTACTGAAGCTTTCTTT. As protein: CASSPRTGIKGTEAFF.

This clone came up once. V gene TRBV6-5 combines with J gene TRBJ1-3; 7 bases match TRBD1. V lost 6 bases, J lost 1 base, and 6 bases stayed unmatched. The CDR3 is 15 residues long. Germline V lookup: CDR1 MNHEY, CDR2 SVGAGI. CDR3 in DNA: TGTGCCAGCAGCGTTACAGGGGCTTCTGGAAACACCATATATTTT. Its translation: CASSVTGASGNTIYF.

The chain joins TRBV18 to TRBJ1-1, with D possibly TRBD1 on 5 matching bases. CDR1 and CDR2 from the germline V gene are KGHSH and LQKENI. The V gene lost 0 bases and the J gene lost 6 bases, with 14 bases spanning the gap. This CDR3 spans 15 amino acids. The CDR3: CASSPPGWGVPEAFF. CDR3 nucleotides: TGTGCCAGCTCACCACCGGGGTGGGGGGTGCCTGAAGCTTTCTTT. Full variable domain (outside the CDR3, taken from reference TRBV18 and TRBJ1-1): NAGVMQNPRHLVRRRGQEARLRCSPMKGHSHVYWYRQLPEEGLKFMVYLQKENIIDESGMPKERFSAEFPKEGPSILRIQQVVRGDSAAYFCASSPPGWGVPEAFFGQGTRLTVV.

The gene calls are TRBV5-6 and TRBJ2-5, with 9 bases lining up with TRBD2. Germline V CDR1 and CDR2: SGHDT, YYEEEE. After removal of 4 bases from V and 5 bases from J, the junction contained 3 bases not matched to a gene. The CDR3 is 13 amino acids. The CDR3 nucleotides read TGTGCCAGCAGCACCGGACTAGCGGAGACCCAGTACTTC. Translating it yields CASSTGLAETQYF.